This T cell receptor (beta chain) derives from a study of cytomegalovirus exposure and HLA in healthy donors. This clone was observed once. Its specificity is not known. In the PCR, 60 Vbeta and 13 Jbeta primers were used. Clones were read by immunoSEQ multiplex PCR, and TCRdb kept only the in-frame ones, dropping some. The sample lists about 82,000 clones, around 78% seen once, with less than 7% in the top ten. Findings and limits, study-wide: A later analysis associated 15,000 or so TCR beta sequences with HLA alleles at a 0.05 false discovery rate. Immune exposure information available was restricted to CMV serostatus.

It was healthy bone marrow donors who served as donors. The source is a male donor in good health and CMV-seropositive. The sequenced material came from PBMCs.

The CDR3 bases are TGTGCCAGCAGCGTAGATGAGGGGAGCAGGGGGAGGGAGCAGTACTTC. Its translation is CASSVDEGSRGREQYF. The J gene is TRBJ2-7, the V gene TRBV9; possibly TRBD1 for D (7 bases). Germline V gives CDR1 SGDLS, CDR2 YYNGEE. This CDR3 is 16 amino acids long. Trimming removed 0 bases from V and 7 bases from J, with 20 bases in between. Based on the CDR3 plus reference TRBV9 and TRBJ2-7, the full variable domain is DSGVTQTPKHLITATGQRVTLRCSPRSGDLSVYWYQQSLDQGLQFLIQYYNGEERAKGNILERFSAQQFPDLHSELNLSSLELGDSALYFCASSVDEGSRGREQYFGPGTRLTVT.